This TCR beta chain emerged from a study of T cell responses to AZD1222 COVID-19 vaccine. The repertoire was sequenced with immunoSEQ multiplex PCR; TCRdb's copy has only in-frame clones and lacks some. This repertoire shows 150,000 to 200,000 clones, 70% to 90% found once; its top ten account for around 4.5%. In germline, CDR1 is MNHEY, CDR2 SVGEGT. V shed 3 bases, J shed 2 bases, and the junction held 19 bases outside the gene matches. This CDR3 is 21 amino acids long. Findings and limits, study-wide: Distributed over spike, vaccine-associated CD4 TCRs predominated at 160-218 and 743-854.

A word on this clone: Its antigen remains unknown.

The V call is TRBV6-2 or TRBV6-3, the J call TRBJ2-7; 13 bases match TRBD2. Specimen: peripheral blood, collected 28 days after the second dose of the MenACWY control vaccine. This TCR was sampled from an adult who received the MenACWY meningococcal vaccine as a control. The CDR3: CASSYGGRGLAGAGGTYEQYF. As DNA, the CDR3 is TGTGCCAGCAGTTATGGTGGTCGTGGACTAGCGGGAGCGGGTGGGACCTACGAGCAGTACTTC.